Listed below are T cell receptor beta chains from one sample, sequenced in a study of T cell repertoires in cytomegalovirus infection. Antigens of these TCRs are unknown. From the reads, TCRdb called clonotypes with MiXCR, one entry per CDR3 protein. The sample holds around 800,000 distinct CDR3 sequences; 32% are singletons and the top ten take roughly an eighth. Sequenced material: cultured CD8+ T cells from PBMCs, taken from culture after CMV antigen stimulation. Receptors originate from a human donor in good health (CMV status not recorded). Some clones in this sample may be carry-over from other donors' samples. Each CDR3 is given with its conserved first and last residue. D genes are given only for firm matches. Clone sizes are given selectively: once, few, many, or a class where the clone is expanded.

v_call: TRBV25-1
d_call: NA
clone_size: NA
j_call: TRBJ1-1
cdr3_aa: CASSVGLGAEAFF
cdr3_nt: TGTGCCAGCAGTGTCGGTTTGGGCGCTGAAGCTTTCTTT

v_call: TRBV7-9
d_call: NA
clone_size: many
j_call: TRBJ2-3
cdr3_aa: CASSLRLGFPADTQYF
cdr3_nt: TGTGCCAGCAGCTTACGGTTGGGGTTCCCTGCAGATACGCAGTATTTT

v_call: TRBV29-1
d_call: NA
clone_size: NA
j_call: TRBJ1-2
cdr3_aa: CSVDQRYYGYTF
cdr3_nt: TGCAGCGTTGACCAGAGGTACTATGGCTACACCTTC

v_call: TRBV7-9
d_call: NA
clone_size: NA
j_call: TRBJ2-3
cdr3_aa: CASSAPFRNGNTQYF
cdr3_nt: TGTGCCAGCAGCGCCCCCTTCAGAAACGGTAATACGCAGTATTTT

v_call: TRBV4-1
d_call: TRBD1
clone_size: NA
j_call: TRBJ1-6
cdr3_aa: CASSQDEAGGLNSPLHF
cdr3_nt: TGCGCCAGCAGCCAAGATGAGGCAGGGGGCCTTAATTCACCCCTCCACTTT

v_call: TRBV7-8
d_call: NA
clone_size: NA
j_call: TRBJ1-5
cdr3_aa: CASSPGGGGAQPQHF
cdr3_nt: TGTGCCAGCAGTCCCGGGGGGGGGGGGGCTCAGCCCCAGCATTTT

v_call: TRBV27
d_call: NA
clone_size: once
j_call: TRBJ1-1
cdr3_aa: CASSLGAGWNTEAFF
cdr3_nt: TGTGCCAGCAGTTTAGGCGCAGGCTGGAACACTGAAGCTTTCTTT

v_call: TRBV2
d_call: NA
clone_size: NA
j_call: TRBJ1-2
cdr3_aa: CASSSYIDGYTF
cdr3_nt: TGTGCCAGCAGTTCGTACATAGATGGCTACACCTTC

v_call: TRBV7-9
d_call: NA
clone_size: NA
j_call: TRBJ1-1
cdr3_aa: CASSLKFPEAFF
cdr3_nt: TGTGCCAGCAGCTTAAAGTTCCCTGAAGCTTTCTTT

v_call: TRBV27
d_call: NA
clone_size: few
j_call: TRBJ2-1
cdr3_aa: CASSSWAVGAPNNEQFF
cdr3_nt: TGTGCCAGCAGTTCGTGGGCCGTGGGGGCCCCTAACAATGAGCAGTTCTTC

v_call: TRBV27
d_call: TRBD2
clone_size: few
j_call: TRBJ2-1
cdr3_aa: CASSLSISGGTGEQFF
cdr3_nt: TGTGCCAGCAGTTTATCGATTTCGGGGGGGACTGGTGAGCAGTTCTTC

v_call: TRBV7-6
d_call: TRBD1
clone_size: many
j_call: TRBJ1-5
cdr3_aa: CASSPGTADQPQHF
cdr3_nt: TGTGCCAGCAGCCCCGGGACAGCCGATCAGCCCCAGCATTTT

v_call: TRBV28
d_call: TRBD2
clone_size: NA
j_call: TRBJ2-1
cdr3_aa: CASSLLSGGAGNEQFF
cdr3_nt: TGTGCCAGCAGTTTACTTAGCGGGGGGGCGGGGAATGAGCAGTTCTTC

v_call: TRBV6-5
d_call: NA
clone_size: NA
j_call: TRBJ1-1
cdr3_aa: CASGIRSEAFF
cdr3_nt: TGTGCCAGCGGGATTCGCTCTGAAGCTTTCTTT

v_call: TRBV28
d_call: NA
clone_size: NA
j_call: TRBJ1-1
cdr3_aa: CASSFIFEAFF
cdr3_nt: TGTGCCAGCAGTTTTATATTTGAAGCTTTCTTT

v_call: TRBV7-2
d_call: NA
clone_size: many
j_call: TRBJ1-5
cdr3_aa: CASSPEGYQPQHF
cdr3_nt: TGTGCCAGCAGCCCCGAGGGGTATCAGCCCCAGCATTTT

v_call: TRBV27
d_call: TRBD2
clone_size: few
j_call: TRBJ2-3
cdr3_aa: CASSWSSGGFKDTQYF
cdr3_nt: TGTGCCAGCAGTTGGTCTAGCGGGGGCTTCAAAGATACGCAGTATTTT

v_call: TRBV10-3
d_call: TRBD1
clone_size: NA
j_call: TRBJ2-7
cdr3_aa: CAIKGTGDYEQYF
cdr3_nt: TGTGCCATCAAAGGGACAGGGGACTACGAGCAGTACTTC

v_call: TRBV7-8
d_call: TRBD2
clone_size: NA
j_call: TRBJ2-1
cdr3_aa: CASSFKRGLYNEQFF
cdr3_nt: TGTGCCAGCAGCTTCAAGCGGGGGCTCTACAATGAGCAGTTCTTC

v_call: TRBV2
d_call: NA
clone_size: once
j_call: TRBJ1-2
cdr3_aa: CASSGRPSEGYTF
cdr3_nt: TGTGCCAGCAGTGGTCGGCCTTCGGAAGGCTACACCTTC

v_call: TRBV20-1
d_call: NA
clone_size: few
j_call: TRBJ1-1
cdr3_aa: CSARDIKGVSTEAFF
cdr3_nt: TGCAGTGCTAGAGATATAAAGGGAGTATCCACTGAAGCTTTCTTT

v_call: TRBV4-1
d_call: TRBD2
clone_size: NA
j_call: TRBJ2-7
cdr3_aa: CASSQETSGGWYEQYF
cdr3_nt: TGCGCCAGCAGCCAAGAAACTAGCGGGGGGTGGTACGAGCAGTACTTC

v_call: TRBV7-9
d_call: NA
clone_size: many
j_call: TRBJ2-3
cdr3_aa: CASSLLVRPKEDTQYF
cdr3_nt: TGTGCCAGCAGCTTATTGGTGCGCCCCAAAGAAGATACGCAGTATTTT